This is a list of T cell receptor beta chains from one sample in a study of T cell responses to AZD1222 COVID-19 vaccine. TCRdb's copy holds only in-frame clones and misses some; the assay was immunoSEQ multiplex PCR. The data show about 120,000 clones, 75% to 90% seen once. Specimen: peripheral blood, collected on day 0 of AZD1222 vaccination. All receptors derive from an adult in good health. CDR3s include the opening cysteine and the closing phenylalanine or tryptophan. Where a row states a size, it is once, few, many or the class of an expanded clone; other rows omit it.

CDR3: CASSPSRTANYGYTF
length: 15
size: .
J: TRBJ1-2
V: TRBV5-1

CDR3: CATSRDTSSYEQYF
length: 14
size: .
J: TRBJ2-7
V: TRBV15

CDR3: CAWRGQGNTGELFF
length: 14
size: .
J: TRBJ2-2
V: TRBV30

CDR3: CASSPPGRKTDTQYF
length: 15
size: .
J: TRBJ2-3
V: TRBV18

CDR3: CASSFLAGGHNTGELFF
length: 17
size: .
J: TRBJ2-2
V: TRBV7-3

CDR3: CASSPSRAGRRDTEAFF
length: 17
size: .
J: TRBJ1-1
V: TRBV4-1

CDR3: CASSLSGRWGEQYF
length: 14
size: .
J: TRBJ2-7
V: TRBV5-1

CDR3: CASSPRLAGNSDTQYF
length: 16
size: .
J: TRBJ2-3
V: TRBV19

CDR3: CASSPGQYTDTQYF
length: 14
size: once
J: TRBJ2-3
V: TRBV7-9

CDR3: CATSPLAGAPSSYNEQFF
length: 18
size: .
J: TRBJ2-1
V: TRBV19

CDR3: CASSFPRRTGVIETQYF
length: 17
size: .
J: TRBJ2-5
V: TRBV28

CDR3: CASSFPTGIAEQFF
length: 14
size: .
J: TRBJ2-1
V: TRBV28

CDR3: CASSLKTSRTDTQYF
length: 15
size: .
J: TRBJ2-3
V: TRBV5-1

CDR3: CASSPGIPKTQYF
length: 13
size: .
J: TRBJ2-5
V: TRBV5-1

CDR3: CASSYGNEQFF
length: 11
size: .
J: TRBJ2-1
V: TRBV11-2

CDR3: CASSVASGTEAFF
length: 13
size: few
J: TRBJ1-1
V: TRBV9

CDR3: CATSREGGGTEAFF
length: 14
size: .
J: TRBJ1-1
V: TRBV15

CDR3: CASSGGQDYSPLHF
length: 14
size: .
J: TRBJ1-6
V: TRBV5-1

CDR3: CASSVQKNTEAFF
length: 13
size: .
J: TRBJ1-1
V: TRBV19